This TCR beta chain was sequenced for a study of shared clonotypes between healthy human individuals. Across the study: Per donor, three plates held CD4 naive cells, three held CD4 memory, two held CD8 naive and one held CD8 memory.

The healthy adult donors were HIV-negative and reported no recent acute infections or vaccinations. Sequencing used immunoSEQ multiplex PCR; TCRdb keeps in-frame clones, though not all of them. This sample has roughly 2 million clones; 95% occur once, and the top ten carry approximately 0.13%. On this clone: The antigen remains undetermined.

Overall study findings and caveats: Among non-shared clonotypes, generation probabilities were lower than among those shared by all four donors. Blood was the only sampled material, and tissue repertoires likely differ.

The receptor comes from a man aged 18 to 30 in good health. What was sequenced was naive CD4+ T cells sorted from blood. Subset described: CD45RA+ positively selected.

The CDR3 is CASVQGWDQPQHF. CDR3 DNA sequence: TGTGCCAGCGTACAGGGGTGGGATCAGCCCCAGCATTTT. The gene calls are TRBV2 and TRBJ1-5; 7 bases align to TRBD1. Germline CDR1 SNHLY, CDR2 FYNNEI. The CDR3 is 13 amino acids. The V gene end was trimmed by 8 bases and the J gene end by 5 bases; junction bases not matched to a gene: 6.